This T cell receptor beta chain was sequenced in a study of cytomegalovirus exposure and HLA in healthy donors. Study overall: It was reported in a later analysis that the roughly 120 validation repertoires used the same platform as the roughly 670 first-cohort repertoires. Points from the study as a whole: According to a subsequent analysis, TCR clusters identified in the first cohort showed a tendency to co-occur across the 120 or so validation repertoires.

With regard to this clone: Its specificity is not known.

TCRdb's copy holds only in-frame clones and misses some; the assay was immunoSEQ multiplex PCR. Here the sample spans 95,000 to 150,000 clones, about 85% being singletons. The origin of this receptor is a woman aged 25-40 years in good health and CMV-seronegative. Sample: PBMCs.

The CDR3 reads CASSETRGANIQYF. CDR3 DNA: TGTGCCAGCAGTGAAACCAGGGGAGCAAACATTCAGTACTTC. J is TRBJ2-4 and V is TRBV6-1; a possible D gene is TRBD1 (6 bases). Germline V gives CDR1 MNHNS, CDR2 SASEGT. With 2 bases removed from V and 6 bases from J, the gap between germline ends came to 11 bases. CDR3 size: 14 residues.